Detailed here is one T cell receptor beta chain. Its antigen is undetermined. With 60 Vbeta and 13 Jbeta primers, the PCR was carried out. Per the authors' pipeline: Approximately 12 million of 65 million to 95 million unique TCR beta chains were shared, per a later count. Method: immunoSEQ multiplex PCR; TCRdb's copy keeps in-frame clones and lacks some. The V and J calls and the clone size are those of that table, but D and trimming were determined from the DNA. Of 150,000 to 200,000 clones in the sample, around 81% were seen once. This sample was taken from a study of cytomegalovirus exposure and HLA in healthy donors. General study points: Several of the most significant clusters appeared linked to common viral pathogens, based on a later analysis.

V shed 6 bases and J shed 5 bases, with 20 bases lying between them. This CDR3 is built from 15 residues. Germline CDR1 is MNHNS and CDR2 is SASEGT. The clonotype originates from a woman between 18 and 29 years old in good health and CMV-seropositive. The genes are TRBV6-1 and TRBJ2-7; TRBD1 might be the D (5 bases). Sequencing used PBMCs. The CDR3 region is CASRHPSMTAHEQYF. DNA for the CDR3: TGTGCCAGCAGACACCCCTCAATGACAGCCCACGAGCAGTACTTC.